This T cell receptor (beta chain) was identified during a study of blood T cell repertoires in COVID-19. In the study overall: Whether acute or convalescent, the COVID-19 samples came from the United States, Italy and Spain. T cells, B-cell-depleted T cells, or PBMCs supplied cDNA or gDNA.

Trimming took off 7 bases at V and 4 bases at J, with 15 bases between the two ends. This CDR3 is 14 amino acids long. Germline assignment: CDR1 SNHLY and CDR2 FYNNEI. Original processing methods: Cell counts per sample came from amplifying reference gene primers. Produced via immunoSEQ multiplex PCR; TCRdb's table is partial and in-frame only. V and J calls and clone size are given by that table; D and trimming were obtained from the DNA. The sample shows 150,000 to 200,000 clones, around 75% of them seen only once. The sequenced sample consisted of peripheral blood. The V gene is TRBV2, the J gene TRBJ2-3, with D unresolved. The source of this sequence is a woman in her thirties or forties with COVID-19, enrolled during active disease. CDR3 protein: CASMSLELADTQYF. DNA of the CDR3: TGTGCCAGCATGTCACTGGAGCTCGCAGATACGCAGTATTTT.